This record covers a single T cell receptor beta chain. Method: immunoSEQ multiplex PCR; TCRdb's copy keeps in-frame clones and lacks some. The sample holds roughly 250,000 clones, about three quarters seen once. This sample is part of a study of cytotoxic CD8 clonotypes in ibrutinib-treated CLL. Trimming removed 3 bases at V and 5 bases at J, with 13 bases between. Germline V lookup: CDR1 SQVTM, CDR2 ANQGSEA. The CDR3 is 13 residues long. The chain has TRBV29-1 and TRBJ2-5, with a tentative D call TRBD1 (5 bases). The sequence derives from a human donor with chronic lymphocytic leukemia. The sample consisted of PBMCs, taken after 24 months of ibrutinib treatment. The CDR3 sequence: CSVDQGAGETQYF. CDR3 nucleotides: TGCAGCGTTGACCAGGGTGCAGGGGAGACCCAGTACTTC.